These 8 T cell receptor beta chains came from one sample sequenced in a study of long-term antiretroviral therapy in people with HIV. Sequencing used immunoSEQ v3.0 at survey level. The data were produced by immunoSEQ multiplex PCR, yet TCRdb's version contains in-frame clones alone and is incomplete. This sample carries about 29,000 clones, more than 80% of them seen once, and the ten largest clones take approximately 9.5%. Source: unsorted PBMCs, taken 3 years after starting antiretroviral therapy. The receptors were sampled from a man in his forties with HIV.

V and J are TRBV7-9 and TRBJ1-2; D remains unclear. This CDR3 spans 14 amino acids. Trimming took 2 bases from V and 6 from J, leaving 13 bases between them. Germline CDR1 is SEHNR and CDR2 is FQNEAQ (reference sequence). For the CDR3, the DNA is TGTGCCAGCAGCTTAACGTCCGGGGAGGATGGCTACACCTTC. Translating it yields CASSLTSGEDGYTF.

This clone was seen more than once but under ten times. The CDR3 sequence: CASSTQPNYGYTF. CDR3 nucleotides: TGTGCCAGCAGTACACAACCTAACTATGGCTACACCTTC. The chain has TRBV27 and TRBJ1-2; unclear D gene. The germline V gene encodes CDR1 MNHEY and CDR2 SMNVEV (reference sequence). Trimming removed 5 bases at V and 0 bases at J, with 7 bases between. This CDR3 spans 13 amino acids.

This chain links TRBV27 with TRBJ2-5, with 9 bases aligning to TRBD1. The trim removed 6 bases at V and 4 bases at J, leaving 12 bases unmatched. Germline CDR1 reads MNHEY; CDR2 reads SMNVEV (reference sequence). The CDR3 length is 16 residues. The CDR3 spells CASSVLSTGGGETQYF. Written as DNA, the CDR3 is TGTGCCAGCAGCGTACTTTCGACAGGGGGAGGAGAGACCCAGTACTTC.

This rearrangement joins TRBV5-1 to TRBJ1-4; D is unclear. V lost 1 base and J lost 4, with 11 bases in between. This CDR3 has 15 residues. Germline V gene sequence: CDR1 SGHRS, CDR2 YFSETQ. This chain's CDR3 is CASSLNAVGNEKLFF. CDR3 nucleotide sequence: TGCGCCAGCAGCTTGAATGCGGTGGGTAATGAAAAACTGTTTTTT.

The DNA of the CDR3 is TGTGCCAGCAGCGACGGGGGGCCAAGGACCGGGGAGCTGTTTTTT. As protein: CASSDGGPRTGELFF. The chain is built from TRBV7-9 and TRBJ2-2; D may be TRBD2 (7 bases). CDR1 and CDR2 (germline): SEHNR, FQNEAQ (reference sequence). The CDR3 consists of 15 residues. V was trimmed by 5 bases and J by 5 bases, leaving 15 bases between them.

The chain is built from TRBV7-2 and TRBJ1-5; D gene uncertain. This CDR3 region has 13 residues. Germline-derived CDR1 and CDR2 are SGHTA and FQGNSA. The ends were cut back, 3 bases at V and 5 bases at J, with 8 bases in the middle. The CDR3 protein is CASSLFGDQPQHF. CDR3 sequence (DNA): TGTGCCAGCAGCTTGTTCGGGGATCAGCCCCAGCATTTT. The complete variable domain, with remaining parts taken from reference TRBV7-2 and TRBJ1-5, reads GAGVSQSPSNKVTEKGKDVELRCDPISGHTALYWYRQSLGQGLEFLIYFQGNSAPDKSGLPSDRFSAERTGGSVSTLTIQRTQQEDSAVYLCASSLFGDQPQHFGDGTRLSIL.

The J gene is TRBJ1-4, the V gene TRBV28, with D hard to call. CDR3 length: 13 amino acids. Germline V gene sequence: CDR1 MDHEN, CDR2 SYDVKM. V lost 4 bases and J lost 13, with 16 bases in between. The CDR3 nucleotides read TGTGCCAGCAGTTGGACGACGAGTGGGCTACTGTTTTTT. It codes for CASSWTTSGLLFF.

This sequence joins TRBV15 and TRBJ2-1, with a weak D call TRBD1 (6 bases). The CDR3 loop spans 14 amino acids. Germline V gene sequence: CDR1 LNHNV, CDR2 YYDKDF (reference sequence). V was shortened by 3 bases and J by 7 bases, with 13 bases between the two germline ends. Written as DNA, the CDR3 is TGTGCCACCAGCAGTCCAGGGGTGAGAAATGAGCAGTTCTTC. The encoded protein is CATSSPGVRNEQFF.